One sample yielded the 18 T cell receptor beta chains listed below, sequenced in a study of T cell responses to AZD1222 COVID-19 vaccine. Sequencing used immunoSEQ multiplex PCR; TCRdb keeps in-frame clones, though not all of them. The sample gives about 84,000 clones, 87% of which show up once; 1.5% is in the top ten. The sequences come from peripheral blood, collected on day 0 of AZD1222 vaccination. These TCRs come from an adult in good health.

The chain employs TRBV3-1 (or the pseudogene TRBV3-2) and TRBJ2-7, with 13 bases matching TRBD2. J lost 4 bases, V lost 4 bases, and 4 bases had no gene match. Germline CDR1 and CDR2: LGHDT and YNNKEL (reference sequence). This CDR3 region has 15 residues. CDR3 DNA sequence: TGTGCCAGCAGCCTCCGACTAGCGGGAGGTTACGAGCAGTACTTC. This gives the protein CASSLRLAGGYEQYF.

The chain is built from TRBV6-1 and TRBJ1-2; tentatively, D is TRBD1 (5 bases). Germline CDR1 MNHNS, CDR2 SASEGT. V lost 3 bases and J 4 bases, leaving 9 bases between the germline ends. The CDR3 contains 13 residues. CDR3 loop: CASSDPTAYGYTF. For the CDR3, the DNA is TGTGCCAGCAGTGACCCGACAGCCTATGGCTACACCTTC.

The gene calls are TRBV27 and TRBJ1-1; 10 bases line up with TRBD1. CDR1 and CDR2 from the germline V gene are MNHEY and SMNVEV (reference sequence). V was pared by 5 bases and J by 7 bases, with 1 base of the junction left unmatched. The CDR3 runs to 12 residues. The CDR3 DNA reads TGTGCCAGCAGTCGGGACAGGGGTGAAGCTTTCTTT. Translated, it gives CASSRDRGEAFF.

This clone was counted a single time. The chain employs TRBV7-2 and TRBJ1-5, with D perhaps TRBD1 (6 bases). The germline CDR1 and CDR2 sequences are SGHTA and FQGNSA. Trimming left V 5 bases short and J 7 bases short, with 9 bases between. The CDR3 is made up of 12 amino acids. CDR3: CASSHREQPQHF. The CDR3 DNA follows: TGTGCCAGCAGCCACAGGGAGCAGCCCCAGCATTTT.

In its sample, this clone was seen once. The J gene is TRBJ2-7, the V gene TRBV18; D possibly matches TRBD1 or TRBD2 (5 bases each). From germline, CDR1 is KGHSH and CDR2 LQKENI. This CDR3 is built from 13 residues. V lost 3 bases and J lost 3, with 9 bases in between. The CDR3 region is CASSPGDRYEQYF. The CDR3 DNA sequence: TGTGCCAGCTCACCTGGGGACCGCTACGAGCAGTACTTC.

The chain couples TRBV7-2 to TRBJ1-2; D perhaps matches TRBD1 (5 bases). The CDR3 covers 14 residues. V was clipped by 3 bases and J by 8 bases, with 16 bases between them. Germline CDR1 SGHTA, CDR2 FQGNSA. CDR3 amino acids: CASSLERGAQGYTF. Written as DNA, the CDR3 is TGTGCCAGCAGCTTGGAGAGAGGGGCGCAAGGCTACACCTTC.

This rearrangement joins TRBV9 to TRBJ1-4; D uncertain. V dropped 3 bases and J dropped 0 bases, with 12 bases sitting between them. From germline, CDR1 is SGDLS and CDR2 YYNGEE. The CDR3 length is 16 residues. The CDR3 DNA is TGTGCCAGCAGCGGATCCAAGGCAGCAACTAATGAAAAACTGTTTTTT. Amino acids: CASSGSKAATNEKLFF.

The V gene is TRBV24-1, the J gene TRBJ2-3, with 7 bases identical to TRBD1. Germline V gene data show CDR1 as KGHDR and CDR2 as SFDVKD. The V segment lost 9 bases and the J segment 0 bases; nucleotides outside the gene matches: 5. The CDR3 is 14 residues long. The CDR3 DNA sequence: TGTGCCACCGCCCACAGGGGTAGCACAGATACGCAGTATTTT. Translating gives CATAHRGSTDTQYF.

This clone was counted a single time. The chain has TRBV10-3 and TRBJ1-2; D is unresolved. The CDR3 consists of 13 residues. Germline V lookup: CDR1 ENHRY, CDR2 SYGVKD. Trimming stripped 8 bases from V and 7 bases from J, with 17 bases between. CDR3 sequence: CAIRDTSAGGYTF. The DNA of the CDR3 is TGTGCCATCCGCGACACATCAGCGGGTGGCTACACCTTC.

V and J are TRBV6-5 and TRBJ1-4; 9 bases line up with TRBD1. The germline V gene has CDR1 MNHEY and CDR2 SVGAGI. This CDR3 spans 16 amino acids. V gave up 4 bases and J gave up 8 bases; unmatched junction bases: 11. The CDR3 loop reads CASSSNPGQGGEKLFF. The CDR3 DNA sequence: TGTGCCAGCAGTTCAAACCCGGGACAGGGAGGGGAAAAACTGTTTTTT.

The V gene is TRBV29-1, the J gene TRBJ2-1; no definite D call. The CDR3 is made up of 16 amino acids. V dropped 0 bases and J dropped 0 bases, with 12 bases sitting between them. Per the germline V gene, CDR1 is SQVTM and CDR2 is ANQGSEA. CDR3 sequence: CSVEDPSAFSYNEQFF. CDR3 sequence (DNA): TGCAGCGTTGAAGATCCGAGCGCTTTCTCCTACAATGAGCAGTTCTTC.

The chain links TRBV28 to TRBJ1-5, with D possibly being TRBD1 (5 bases). Looked up from germline, CDR1 is MDHEN and CDR2 is SYDVKM. V lost 6 bases to trimming and J lost 8 bases, with 26 bases between them. The CDR3 covers 17 residues. The CDR3 DNA is TGTGCCAGCAGCTTTACAGTATCGGGACTTTATGAGGAGCCCCAGCATTTT. Amino acid sequence: CASSFTVSGLYEEPQHF.

A single count supports this clone. V and J are TRBV18 and TRBJ1-2; TRBD1 aligns across 8 bases. The CDR3 totals 13 residues. From germline, CDR1 is KGHSH and CDR2 LQKENI. V gave up 3 bases and J gave up 4 bases; unmatched junction bases: 1. Here the CDR3 reads CASSPGQGYGYTF. CDR3 DNA: TGTGCCAGCTCACCCGGACAGGGCTATGGCTACACCTTC.

The rearrangement uses TRBV12-3 or TRBV12-4 and TRBJ1-5; D remains unclear. V lost 6 bases to trimming and J lost 8 bases, with 14 bases between them. This CDR3 comprises 13 residues. CDR3 bases: TGTGCCAGCAGCATGGACCTCGGAGAGCCCCAGCATTTT. Translated, it gives CASSMDLGEPQHF.

The chain combines TRBV6-2 or TRBV6-3 with TRBJ1-1; a weak D match, TRBD1 (5 bases). Germline CDR1 and CDR2: MNHEY and SVGEGT. The V gene lost 4 bases and the J gene lost 3 bases, with 12 bases spanning the gap. The CDR3 sequence is 14 residues long. This CDR3 is CASSSRQPYTEAFF. The CDR3 bases are TGTGCCAGCAGTTCCAGACAGCCTTACACTGAAGCTTTCTTT.

The chain carries TRBV2 and TRBJ2-7; D remains ambiguous. V was cut by 2 bases and J by 7 bases, with 15 bases left in between. The CDR3 sequence is 14 residues long. Germline loops: CDR1 SNHLY, CDR2 FYNNEI. The CDR3: CASSESERPQEQYF. The CDR3 DNA reads as TGTGCCAGCAGTGAATCTGAAAGACCACAAGAGCAGTACTTC.

This chain links TRBV10-3 with TRBJ1-2; TRBD1 agrees at 9 bases. CDR1 is ENHRY, CDR2 SYGVKD, per germline. There are 15 residues in the CDR3. V lost 2 bases and J lost 6; bases outside the gene matches: 7. CDR3 nucleotide sequence: TGTGCCATCAGTGAGAGGGACAGGGTACGTAATGGCTACACCTTC. Its protein is CAISERDRVRNGYTF.

This chain connects TRBV27 to TRBJ1-1; maybe TRBD1 (6 bases). Between the trimmed V and J ends, which lost 0 bases and 5 bases, there was a span of 16 bases. Germline lookup yields CDR1 MNHEY and CDR2 SMNVEV (reference sequence). This CDR3 has 16 residues. The CDR3 nucleotides are TGTGCCAGCAGTTTATCGAGGGGGTCAAGAGGGACTGAAGCTTTCTTT. This translates into CASSLSRGSRGTEAFF.